The 30 T cell receptor beta chains below were found in one sample sequenced in a study of post-analysis software for immune sequencing data. The antigens of these receptors remain unknown. Each TCR beta cDNA library carried unique molecular identifiers. TCRdb itself ran the PCR reads through MiXCR, one entry per CDR3 protein. The sample lists 400,000 to 500,000 distinct CDR3 sequences, roughly 38% seen once, with approximately 7.6% in the top ten. Findings of the study overall: Controls had lower frequencies than patients of 4 or 5 TRBV segments, which included TRBV5-6, TRBV5-1 and TRBV20-1.

The material sequenced was blood. These receptors all stem from a girl aged 2 to 9 with multiple sclerosis.

This clonotype was counted only a few times. The V and J genes are TRBV28 and TRBJ2-3; 8 bases fit TRBD1. In germline, CDR1 is MDHEN, CDR2 SYDVKM. Trimming at V came to 4 bases and at J to 2 bases, leaving 5 bases not matched to a gene. The CDR3 is 15 amino acids. CDR3 sequence (DNA): TGTGCCAGCAGTTCCCGGACAGGGACCACAGATACGCAGTATTTT. It yields the protein CASSSRTGTTDTQYF.

The table lists this clonotype with a few counts. This sequence joins TRBV7-3 and TRBJ2-7; 7 positions match TRBD2. J was trimmed by 2 bases and V by 2 bases; bases with no gene match: 6. The CDR3 is 15 residues long. The germline V gene has CDR1 SGHTA and CDR2 FQGTGA. CDR3 protein: CASSLRASGTYEQYF. The CDR3 region has the DNA TGTGCCAGCAGCTTACGGGCTAGCGGAACCTACGAGCAGTACTTC.

A few counts support this clonotype. The chain has TRBV5-1 and TRBJ1-2; weak D call: TRBD1 (5 bases). CDR1 and CDR2 (germline): SGHRS, YFSETQ. The CDR3 consists of 12 residues. Trimming took off 4 bases at V and 8 bases at J, with 12 bases between the two ends. The CDR3 here is CASSQGDTGYTF. For the CDR3, the DNA is TGCGCCAGCAGCCAAGGGGATACGGGCTACACCTTC.

The chain employs TRBV9 and TRBJ2-3; the D is unclear. CDR3 length: 16 amino acids. V was cut by 4 bases and J by 6 bases, with 21 bases left in between. Germline CDR1 reads SGDLS; CDR2 reads YYNGEE. The CDR3 bases are TGTGCCAGCAGCCCGGGCCTAGTTCATAAGATCGATACGCAGTATTTT. It translates to CASSPGLVHKIDTQYF.

The chain couples TRBV28 to TRBJ1-1; D is ambiguous. Germline lookup yields CDR1 MDHEN and CDR2 SYDVKM. This CDR3 has 19 amino acids. V shed 4 bases and J shed 14 bases, with 38 bases lying between them. CDR3 nucleotide sequence: TGTGCCAGCAGTTCCCTTACGACTAGCGGGAGGGCCGCCTACAATGAGCAGTTCTTT. Protein: CASSSLTTSGRAAYNEQFF.

The chain has TRBV6-5 and TRBJ2-1, with a possible D match to TRBD1 (8 bases). CDR1 is MNHEY, CDR2 SVGAGI, per germline. V gave up 7 bases and J gave up 15 bases, with 19 bases separating them. CDR3 length equals 12 residues. The CDR3 spells CASTAGQGGSFF. CDR3 DNA: TGTGCCAGCACCGCCGGACAGGGAGGGTCGTTCTTC.

This clonotype was counted only a few times. V is TRBV6-2 or TRBV6-3 and J is TRBJ2-1, with 12 bases fitting TRBD2. The length of the CDR3 is 14 residues. The trim removed 6 bases at V and 8 bases at J, leaving 5 bases unmatched. CDR1 MNHEY and CDR2 SVGEGT come from the germline V gene. DNA of the CDR3: TGTGCCAGCAGACTAGCGGGGGGTCTGGATGAGCAGTTCTTC. Translating it yields CASRLAGGLDEQFF.

The table lists this clonotype with a few counts. V and J are TRBV7-9 and TRBJ2-3, with TRBD2 matching over 8 bases. CDR1 SEHNR and CDR2 FQNEAQ come from the germline V gene (reference sequence). The CDR3 length is 16 residues. Losses at the gene ends were 3 bases for V and 10 bases for J; bases not matched to a gene: 15. In DNA, the CDR3 is TGTGCCAGCAGCTTCCAAATAGCGGAGGGACTAGAGTCGCAGTATTTT. Translating it yields CASSFQIAEGLESQYF.

This clonotype was counted only a few times. This chain connects TRBV6-1 to TRBJ2-7; D not resolved. The germline V gene has CDR1 MNHNS and CDR2 SASEGT. This CDR3 region has 15 residues. Between the trimmed V and J ends, which lost 8 bases and 2 bases, there was a span of 19 bases. The CDR3 DNA sequence: TGTGCCAGCTCGCCTGCCAGTGGCGGACCCTACGAGCAGTACTTC. Amino acids: CASSPASGGPYEQYF.

This clonotype occurred once. The chain employs TRBV28 and TRBJ2-2; TRBD1 matches 11 bases. The CDR3 is 17 amino acids. Germline V gene lookup returns CDR1 MDHEN and CDR2 SYDVKM. With V trimmed by 5 bases and J by 4 bases, 9 bases remained unmatched. The CDR3 bases are TGTGCCAGCAGTGGACCCGGACAGGGGGCCAGCACCGGGGAGCTGTTTTTT. Amino acid sequence: CASSGPGQGASTGELFF.

V gene TRBV7-6 combines with J gene TRBJ1-5; no clear D gene. Trimming took 4 bases from V and 2 from J, leaving 21 bases between them. This CDR3 has 18 residues. CDR1 and CDR2 (germline): SGHVS, FNYEAQ. Here the CDR3 reads CASSSVTQDPYGNQPQHF. DNA of the CDR3: TGTGCCAGCAGCTCGGTAACGCAGGACCCCTATGGCAATCAGCCCCAGCATTTT.

The chain couples TRBV12-3 or TRBV12-4 to TRBJ2-1; maybe TRBD2 (6 bases). The CDR3 covers 13 residues. V was trimmed by 5 bases and J by 8 bases, leaving 13 bases between them. CDR3 nucleotide sequence: TGTGCCAGCAGTCTCAGACTAGGCGATGAGCAGTTCTTC. This translates into CASSLRLGDEQFF.

This clonotype showed up just a few times. This chain connects TRBV27 to TRBJ2-1, with D possibly matching TRBD1 (6 bases). The V and J ends lost 0 bases and 3 bases respectively, with 12 bases between them. The CDR3 is 16 amino acids. In germline, CDR1 is MNHEY, CDR2 SMNVEV (reference sequence). Here the CDR3 DNA reads TGTGCCAGCAGTTTATCGCAGGGGTTAGTCTACAATGAGCAGTTCTTC. Translating it yields CASSLSQGLVYNEQFF.

The rearrangement uses TRBV4-2 and TRBJ1-2; 8 bases align to TRBD1. Germline V gene sequence: CDR1 LGHNA, CDR2 YNFKEQ. This CDR3 has 14 amino acids. Losses at the gene ends were 1 base for V and 5 bases for J; bases not matched to a gene: 3. CDR3 in amino acids: CASSQVDREYGYTF. In DNA, the CDR3 is TGTGCCAGCAGCCAAGTGGACAGGGAGTATGGCTACACCTTC.

This chain uses TRBV28 with TRBJ2-1; a weak D match, TRBD2 (6 bases). The CDR3 totals 13 residues. Germline V CDR1 and CDR2: MDHEN, SYDVKM. Trimming shortened V by 5 bases and J by 8 bases, and 13 bases separated the two germline ends. The CDR3 loop is CASSLLLADEQFF. The CDR3 DNA reads TGTGCCAGCAGTCTGTTACTAGCCGATGAGCAGTTCTTC.

This chain joins TRBV20-1 and TRBJ2-1; TRBD2 aligns across 11 bases. After removal of 1 base from V and 0 bases from J, the junction contained 2 bases not matched to a gene. The germline CDR1 and CDR2 sequences are DFQATT and SNEGSKA (reference sequence). The CDR3 contains 16 residues. For the CDR3, the DNA is TGCAGTGCTAGAGGAACTAGCGGGAGCTCCTACAATGAGCAGTTCTTC. Its translation: CSARGTSGSSYNEQFF.

The rearrangement uses TRBV12-3 or TRBV12-4 and TRBJ1-5; D is perhaps TRBD1 (6 bases). The CDR3 is made up of 15 amino acids. V was pared by 3 bases and J by 4 bases, with 13 bases between. Here the CDR3 DNA reads TGTGCCAGCAGTTTGGGTCAGGGGATAAATCAGCCCCAGCATTTT. Translation gives CASSLGQGINQPQHF.

In the case of this clonotype: A read error may account for a junction end that differs from germline. The chain employs TRBV15 and TRBJ1-5; D not resolved. The CDR3 contains 14 residues. Germline loops: CDR1 LNHNV, CDR2 YYDKDF (reference sequence). The CDR3 reads CATSRDIRAQPRHF. The CDR3 DNA reads as TGTGCCACCAGCAGAGATATTAGAGCCCAGCCCCGGCATTTT.

About this clonotype itself: This probably arose from a read error, given a far larger clone one base away. The rearrangement uses TRBV5-1 and TRBJ2-1; D unclear. The CDR3 is 12 amino acids. CDR1 is SGHRS and CDR2 is YFSETQ in the germline V gene. Between the trimmed V and J ends, which lost 0 bases and 8 bases, there was a span of 6 bases. The CDR3 DNA is TGCGCCAGCAGCTTGGGGTACGATGAGCAGTTCTTC. Translated: CASSLGYDEQFF.

The rearrangement joins TRBV29-1 to TRBJ1-2; D is unclear. Germline V gives CDR1 SQVTM, CDR2 ANQGSEA. The ends were cut back, 4 bases at V and 0 bases at J, with 9 bases in the middle. The CDR3 spans 13 residues. CDR3 sequence: CSVGRATNYGYTF. In nucleotides, the CDR3 is TGCAGCGTTGGAAGGGCGACTAACTATGGCTACACCTTC.

This chain joins TRBV3-1 and TRBJ2-1, with D possibly TRBD2 on 6 matching bases. CDR1 and CDR2 from the germline V gene are LGHDT and YNNKEL (reference sequence). The germline V and J ends were trimmed by 0 bases and 6 bases, with 18 bases remaining between them. The CDR3 is made up of 17 amino acids. The chain's CDR3 is CASSQDLMGRGSNEQFF. In nucleotides, the CDR3 is TGTGCCAGCAGCCAAGATCTTATGGGTCGGGGGAGCAATGAGCAGTTCTTC.

The J gene is TRBJ1-4, the V gene TRBV15; D is unclear. The CDR3 totals 14 residues. The V end was cut by 0 bases, the J end by 5 bases, with 7 bases between. Looked up from germline, CDR1 is LNHNV and CDR2 is YYDKDF (reference sequence). The CDR3 DNA reads TGTGCCACCAGCAGAGATCTGGGGAATGAAAAACTGTTTTTT. It translates to CATSRDLGNEKLFF. The variable domain in full, with the rest retrieved from reference TRBV15 and TRBJ1-4, is DAMVIQNPRYQVTQFGKPVTLSCSQTLNHNVMYWYQQKSSQAPKLLFHYYDKDFNNEADTPDNFQSRRPNTSFCFLDIRSPGLGDTAMYLCATSRDLGNEKLFFGSGTQLSVL.

The chain couples TRBV5-1 to TRBJ1-2, with TRBD1 identical over 8 bases. V shed 4 bases and J 4 bases; nucleotides not matched to a gene: 9. The CDR3 is 15 residues long. CDR1 and CDR2 (germline): SGHRS, YFSETQ. CDR3 DNA sequence: TGCGCCAGCAGCACCGACCGGACAGGGCTCTATGGCTACACCTTC. Translation gives CASSTDRTGLYGYTF.

The chain joins TRBV28 to TRBJ2-1, with 9 bases lining up with TRBD1. Unmatched junction bases numbered 13, after V lost 6 bases and J lost 4 bases. CDR1 MDHEN and CDR2 SYDVKM come from the germline V gene. The CDR3 consists of 17 residues. The CDR3 loop is CASSLPGTGIRYNEQFF. CDR3 DNA: TGTGCCAGCAGCCTACCCGGGACAGGGATCCGTTACAATGAGCAGTTCTTC.

The chain links TRBV13 to TRBJ2-3; 12 bases are shared with TRBD2. Germline CDR1 reads PRHDT; CDR2 reads FYEKMQ (reference sequence). The junction had 10 bases not matched to a gene; V was cut back by 5 bases and J by 4 bases. There are 17 residues in the CDR3. CDR3 loop: CASSIQGLAGSPDTQYF. DNA of the CDR3: TGTGCCAGCAGCATCCAAGGACTAGCGGGATCCCCAGATACGCAGTATTTT.

V usage is TRBV7-2 and J usage is TRBJ2-5; 7 bases agree with TRBD1. The end of the DNA is better explained by TRBJ2-7, so the J call may be wrong. Germline assignment: CDR1 SGHTA and CDR2 FQGNSA. This CDR3 has 15 amino acids. CDR3 sequence (DNA): TGTGCCAGCAGCGTTCGACAGGGACCGTACGACGAGCAGTACTTC. Its translation: CASSVRQGPYDEQYF.

The J gene is TRBJ2-4, the V gene TRBV7-6; 10 bases align to TRBD2. The J call may be mistaken, given a closer DNA end match to TRBJ2-7. This CDR3 has 18 amino acids. The germline gives CDR1 SGHVS, CDR2 FNYEAQ. CDR3 DNA: TGTGCCAGCAGCTTGGGGTCGGGGCTAGCGGGAGACGGCTACGAGCAGTACTTC. It is translated as CASSLGSGLAGDGYEQYF.

This clonotype was seen a handful of times. The CDR3 region is CATSSSGGAADTQYF. In nucleotides, the CDR3 is TGTGCCACCAGCAGTAGCGGGGGGGCCGCAGATACGCAGTATTTT. This chain joins TRBV15 and TRBJ2-3; the match to TRBD2 covers 11 bases. The germline V gene encodes CDR1 LNHNV and CDR2 YYDKDF (reference sequence). V dropped 3 bases and J dropped 4; count of bases not matched to a gene: 3. The CDR3 sequence is 15 residues long.

V and J are TRBV4-1 and TRBJ2-5; D perhaps matches TRBD2 (6 bases). The V end was cut by 1 base, the J end by 2 bases, with 11 bases between. Germline V gene data show CDR1 as MGHRA and CDR2 as YSYEKL. The CDR3 loop spans 15 amino acids. CDR3 in DNA: TGCGCCAGCAGCCAAGGCGGGGACCCTCAAGAGACCCAGTACTTC. Its protein is CASSQGGDPQETQYF.

V is TRBV7-2 and J is TRBJ2-3, with 9 bases that match TRBD2. The CDR3 totals 15 residues. With 7 bases clipped from V and 4 bases from J, the junction kept 9 bases outside the gene matches. Looked up from germline, CDR1 is SGHTA and CDR2 is FQGNSA. CDR3 region: CASTNWAGGADTQYF. For the CDR3, the DNA is TGTGCCAGCACCAATTGGGCGGGAGGGGCAGATACGCAGTATTTT.